The 24 T cell receptor beta chains below were found in one sample sequenced in a study of OX40 agonist ivuxolimab in advanced cancers. Profiled with immunoSEQ multiplex PCR; TCRdb holds only in-frame clones, not every one. The table includes just under 45,000 clones, 80% detected once. This specimen consisted of CD4+ or CD8+ T cells sorted from blood, obtained in a trial of the OX40 agonist ivuxolimab. Receptor source: an adult with an advanced solid tumor such as melanoma, head and neck, liver or kidney cancer.

The rearrangement links TRBV7-9 to TRBJ1-5; perhaps TRBD1 as D (6 bases). This CDR3 has 12 residues. CDR1 and CDR2 from the germline V gene are SEHNR and FQNEAQ (reference sequence). Trimming removed 1 base at V and 10 bases at J, with 8 bases between. DNA for the CDR3: TGTGCCAGCAGCTTAGAGGGGGGACCCCAGCATTTT. This translates into CASSLEGGPQHF.

The CDR3 DNA reads as TGTGCCAGTAGGGTACGCGGAAAAGCAAACACAGATACGCAGTATTTT. Its translation is CASRVRGKANTDTQYF. The V and J genes are TRBV19 and TRBJ2-3; D unresolved. The germline CDR1 and CDR2 sequences are LNHDA and SQIVND (reference sequence). V was shortened by 6 bases and J by 2 bases, with 18 bases between the two germline ends. This CDR3 comprises 16 residues.

This rearrangement joins TRBV5-5 to TRBJ2-3, with 12 bases matching TRBD2. Trimming at V came to 4 bases and at J to 2 bases, leaving 5 bases not matched to a gene. Per germline, CDR1 SGHKS and CDR2 YYEKEE (reference sequence). The CDR3 runs 16 residues. CDR3 nucleotide sequence: TGTGCCAGCAGCACAGGACTAGCGGGGCTCACAGATACGCAGTATTTT. Protein sequence: CASSTGLAGLTDTQYF. Looking up the rest from reference TRBV5-5 and TRBJ2-3 gives the full variable domain: DAGVTQSPTHLIKTRGQQVTLRCSPISGHKSVSWYQQVLGQGPQFIFQYYEKEERGRGNFPDRFSARQFPNYSSELNVNALLLGDSALYLCASSTGLAGLTDTQYFGPGTRLTVL.

The chain links TRBV19 to TRBJ2-3; a weak D match, TRBD1 (6 bases). Trimming removed 2 bases from V and 8 bases from J, with 14 bases in between. The CDR3 is 14 amino acids. CDR1 and CDR2 (germline): LNHDA, SQIVND (reference sequence). This CDR3 reads CASSIQGPWSTQYF. In DNA form, the CDR3 reads TGTGCCAGTAGTATACAGGGGCCGTGGAGTACGCAGTATTTT.

The chain couples TRBV7-2 to TRBJ2-1, with a tentative D call TRBD2 (6 bases). The CDR3 is 16 residues long. The V end lost 1 base, the J end lost 3 bases, and 13 bases lay between the germline ends. Germline CDR1 is SGHTA and CDR2 is FQGNSA. The CDR3 DNA is TGTGCCAGCAGCTTAGAGTCAGGGCGGGGCTACAATGAGCAGTTCTTC. It codes for CASSLESGRGYNEQFF.

This clone was observed a few times. V usage is TRBV18 and J usage is TRBJ1-1; D is possibly TRBD1 (6 bases). Trimming pared 5 bases from V and 4 bases from J, leaving 11 bases between. CDR1 and CDR2 from the germline V gene are KGHSH and LQKENI. The CDR3 contains 13 residues. CDR3 protein: CASSGQPTTEAFF. The CDR3 DNA reads TGTGCCAGCTCAGGACAGCCGACCACTGAAGCTTTCTTT.

The genes are TRBV7-2 and TRBJ2-5; no clear D gene. The CDR3 length is 13 residues. Germline CDR1 reads SGHTA; CDR2 reads FQGNSA. V lost 5 bases to trimming and J lost 1 base, with 8 bases between them. In DNA, the CDR3 is TGTGCCAGCAGCAAAAACCGCCAAGAGACCCAGTACTTC. Its protein is CASSKNRQETQYF.

The chain uses TRBV7-2 and TRBJ2-7, with 8 bases fitting TRBD2. The germline V gene has CDR1 SGHTA and CDR2 FQGNSA. Trimming removed 3 bases from V and 7 bases from J; junction bases left unmatched: 8. The CDR3 spans 14 residues. For the CDR3, the DNA is TGTGCCAGCAGCTTTAGCGGGGCGACTTGGGAGCAGTACTTC. Amino acids: CASSFSGATWEQYF.

This chain uses TRBV5-1 with TRBJ1-2; D perhaps matches TRBD1 (5 bases). The CDR3 runs 13 residues. In germline, CDR1 is SGHRS, CDR2 YFSETQ. With 4 bases removed from V and 8 bases from J, the gap between germline ends came to 15 bases. The CDR3 reads CASSSQQGLGYTF. The DNA for the CDR3 is TGCGCCAGCAGCAGTCAGCAGGGTTTAGGCTACACCTTC.

This rearrangement joins TRBV2 to TRBJ2-1; no reliable D call. The CDR3 runs to 11 residues. Germline V gives CDR1 SNHLY, CDR2 FYNNEI. Trimming took 3 bases from V and 7 from J, leaving 4 bases between them. CDR3 nucleotides: TGTGCCAGCAGTGACTGGAATGAGCAGTTCTTC. Encoded protein: CASSDWNEQFF. Drawing the rest from reference TRBV2 and TRBJ2-1, the complete variable domain is EPEVTQTPSHQVTQMGQEVILRCVPISNHLYFYWYRQILGQKVEFLVSFYNNEISEKSEIFDDQFSVERPDGSNFTLKIRSTKLEDSAMYFCASSDWNEQFFGPGTRLTVL.

The V and J genes are TRBV6-1 and TRBJ1-2, with a tentative D call TRBD1 (5 bases). The germline gives CDR1 MNHNS, CDR2 SASEGT. The germline V and J ends were trimmed by 5 bases and 6 bases, with 19 bases remaining between them. The CDR3 runs to 15 residues. The CDR3 sequence is CASSPPDLGRDGYTF. DNA for the CDR3: TGTGCCAGCAGTCCACCCGACCTCGGCAGGGATGGCTACACCTTC.

This clone was seen more than once but under ten times. V is TRBV28 and J is TRBJ2-7, with a tentative D call TRBD1 (6 bases). The V gene's germline CDR1 is MDHEN and CDR2 SYDVKM. The CDR3 is 13 amino acids. V shed 8 bases and J shed 4 bases, with 15 bases lying between them. The CDR3 DNA sequence: TGTGCCAGCGCTCCGGGACACTTATACGAGCAGTACTTC. Protein sequence: CASAPGHLYEQYF. The variable domain in full, with the rest retrieved from reference TRBV28 and TRBJ2-7, is DVKVTQSSRYLVKRTGEKVFLECVQDMDHENMFWYRQDPGLGLRLIYFSYDVKMKEKGDIPEGYSVSREKKERFSLILESASTNQTSMYLCASAPGHLYEQYFGPGTRLTVT.

This clone came up once. The V gene is TRBV19, the J gene TRBJ2-3; 10 nucleotides align to TRBD1. The CDR3 runs 13 residues. V lost 5 bases to trimming and J lost 12 bases; unmatched junction nucleotides: 8. Germline CDR1 is LNHDA and CDR2 is SQIVND (reference sequence). CDR3 residues: CASSPWDRGDQYF. In DNA form, the CDR3 reads TGTGCCAGTAGTCCCTGGGACAGGGGAGACCAGTATTTT.

V and J are TRBV2 and TRBJ2-5; TRBD1 matches 7 bases. The length of the CDR3 is 14 residues. J gave up 7 bases and V 4 bases, and 9 bases lay outside the gene matches. Germline V CDR1 and CDR2: SNHLY, FYNNEI. The CDR3 bases are TGTGCCAGCAGTGGCGGCAGGGGGAGTGGGACCCAGTACTTC. This codes for CASSGGRGSGTQYF.

V and J are TRBV5-1 and TRBJ2-7, with D perhaps TRBD1 (6 bases). The CDR3 extends over 17 amino acids. Germline CDR1 and CDR2: SGHRS and YFSETQ. Deletions cut 3 bases from V and 3 bases from J, with 22 bases between. The CDR3 loop is CASSSSIETGFFYEQYF. In nucleotides, the CDR3 is TGCGCCAGCAGCTCGAGTATCGAGACAGGATTTTTCTACGAGCAGTACTTC.

The gene calls are TRBV18 and TRBJ1-4; D is unresolved. This CDR3 has 15 residues. The V end was cut by 1 base, the J end by 3 bases, with 9 bases between. CDR1 is KGHSH and CDR2 is LQKENI in the germline V gene. The CDR3 reads CASSPRGEANEKLFF. DNA of the CDR3: TGTGCCAGCTCACCACGTGGGGAGGCTAATGAAAAACTGTTTTTT.

This clone occurred once. The chain joins TRBV7-3 to TRBJ1-6, with D uncertain. The V end was cut by 1 base, the J end by 0 bases, with 10 bases between. CDR1 and CDR2 from the germline V gene are SGHTA and FQGTGA. The CDR3 extends over 17 amino acids. As DNA, the CDR3 is TGTGCCAGCAGCTTAAGGGCTTCTAGCTCCTATAATTCACCCCTCCACTTT. This gives the protein CASSLRASSSYNSPLHF.

The CDR3 protein is CASRGGQTNYGYTF. The CDR3 DNA reads TGTGCCAGTAGGGGGGGACAGACTAACTATGGCTACACCTTC. This rearrangement joins TRBV19 to TRBJ1-2; 7 bases line up with TRBD1. J was trimmed by 0 bases and V by 6 bases; bases with no gene match: 4. This CDR3 is 14 amino acids long. CDR1 and CDR2 (germline): LNHDA, SQIVND (reference sequence).

V gene TRBV7-8 combines with J gene TRBJ2-2; D is perhaps TRBD1 or TRBD2 (5 bases each). Per the germline V gene, CDR1 is SGHVS and CDR2 is FQNEAQ. The CDR3 extends over 17 amino acids. V gave up 4 bases and J gave up 0 bases, with 15 bases separating them. CDR3 loop: CASSYAVGRANTGELFF. The CDR3 nucleotides read TGTGCCAGCAGCTACGCTGTGGGGCGGGCGAACACCGGGGAGCTGTTTTTT.

The chain carries TRBV2 and TRBJ1-1; a possible D gene is TRBD1 (5 bases). In germline, CDR1 is SNHLY, CDR2 FYNNEI. V was clipped by 4 bases and J by 1 base, with 10 bases between them. The CDR3 extends over 14 amino acids. The CDR3 spells CASSGQSRNTEAFF. CDR3 sequence (DNA): TGTGCCAGCAGTGGACAGTCCCGGAACACTGAAGCTTTCTTT.

The chain couples TRBV19 to TRBJ1-4; 9 bases fit TRBD1. The CDR3 is 14 residues long. Germline loops: CDR1 LNHDA, CDR2 SQIVND (reference sequence). J lost 7 bases, V lost 7 bases, and 7 bases had no gene match. The CDR3 loop reads CASTTGGAGEKLFF. CDR3 in DNA: TGTGCCAGTACTACAGGGGGCGCGGGTGAAAAACTGTTTTTT.

The rearrangement joins TRBV5-1 to TRBJ2-6, with 8 bases fitting TRBD2. CDR3 size: 22 residues. The germline V gene has CDR1 SGHRS and CDR2 YFSETQ. The ends lost 4 bases at V and 1 base at J; junction bases unmatched: 22. The CDR3 region is CASSNLGLATLLVSSGANVLTF. The CDR3 coding sequence is TGCGCCAGCAGCAACCTAGGACTAGCTACTTTATTGGTCTCATCTGGGGCCAACGTCCTGACTTTC.

The V call is TRBV19, the J call TRBJ1-5; D gene unclear. In germline, CDR1 is LNHDA, CDR2 SQIVND (reference sequence). The CDR3 contains 12 residues. V shed 1 base and J shed 10 bases, with 8 bases lying between them. CDR3 DNA sequence: TGTGCCAGTAGTATAGTCGCAGGCCCCCAGCATTTT. Its translation is CASSIVAGPQHF.

This clone was counted between two and nine times. This chain links TRBV11-2 with TRBJ2-7; D is possibly TRBD1 or TRBD2 (5 bases each). CDR3 length equals 16 residues. Trimming pared 1 base from V and 0 bases from J, leaving 13 bases between. Germline CDR1 reads SGHAT; CDR2 reads FQNNGV. The CDR3 bases are TGTGCCAGCAGCTTAGGAGGGGCAGGAAGCTCCTACGAGCAGTACTTC. This encodes CASSLGGAGSSYEQYF.